These T cell receptor beta chains were read from a single sample in a study of PD-L1 blockade in urothelial cancer. The data were produced by immunoSEQ multiplex PCR, yet TCRdb's version contains in-frame clones alone and is incomplete. This sample has 130,000 or so clones, with approximately 84% found just once. Sequencing was performed on PBMCs, taken around atezolizumab (anti-PD-L1) treatment. These receptors came from a man aged 50 to 59 with urothelial cancer. Both conserved end residues are part of each CDR3. The order of the fields is CDR3 protein, CDR3 length, J gene, V gene.

CASSPLGQASSPLHF	15	TRBJ1-6	TRBV18
CASSQDGGAGGETQYF	16	TRBJ2-5	TRBV4-2
CASSLALTGPNSPLHF	16	TRBJ1-6	TRBV11-2
CASSERQGPYEQYF	14	TRBJ2-7	TRBV6-1
CASSSSSGRSYEQYF	15	TRBJ2-7	TRBV7-8
CASREGPGNTGELFF	15	TRBJ2-2	TRBV6-1
CASRGQVGSPLHF	13	TRBJ1-6	TRBV6-5
CASSVGGSSEQFF	13	TRBJ2-1	TRBV9
CAWERQGSEAFF	12	TRBJ1-1	TRBV30
CASSVRGGNTEAFF	14	TRBJ1-1	TRBV9
CASSLRLAGVDEQFF	15	TRBJ2-1	TRBV28
CAWSVKGASGNTIYF	15	TRBJ1-3	TRBV30
CASSQGSGTGVAGANVLTF	19	TRBJ2-6	TRBV4-1
CASSYGRSGANVLTF	15	TRBJ2-6	TRBV7-3
CASRSGGRTARSYNEQFF	18	TRBJ2-1	TRBV7-2
CASSGQGESYEQYF	14	TRBJ2-7	TRBV28
CAWSFGQGIGEQYF	14	TRBJ2-7	TRBV30